This entry concerns a single T cell receptor beta chain. Its antigen is unknown. Treatment described: some 20 received Ad26.COV2.S at low or high dose, single or two shots; 5 received placebo; per-sample allocation not given. Collection of the samples took place on day 63 after the first injection of vaccine or placebo. The data derive from a study of Ad26.COV2.S vaccination and SARS-CoV-2 variants. Background on the study: Into the muscle, Ad26.COV2.S was dosed once or twice, 56 days apart.

Findings and limits, study-wide: Placebo and vaccine recipients had non-spike TCR breadth that was similar.

The data were produced by immunoSEQ multiplex PCR, yet TCRdb's version contains in-frame clones alone and is incomplete. The sample consists of 400,000 to 500,000 clones, around nine tenths of them appearing once. The source is a person between 18 and 65 years old who received the Ad26.COV2.S COVID-19 vaccine or a placebo. The starting material was peripheral blood, obtained in a trial of Ad26.COV2.S vaccine versus placebo.

The CDR3 DNA sequence: TGTGCCAGCAGTGACAATCAGCCCCAGCATTTT. Protein sequence: CASSDNQPQHF. The genes are TRBV6-1 and TRBJ1-5; D ambiguous. Germline V CDR1 and CDR2: MNHNS, SASEGT. This CDR3 is 11 amino acids long. Trimming took 3 bases from V and 3 from J, leaving 0 bases between them.